Relative to its sample, the clone carrying this T cell receptor (beta chain) is medium-sized. TCRdb re-called the 5' RACE reads with MiXCR, one entry per CDR3 protein. The sample shows 2,500 to 3,000 distinct CDR3 sequences, roughly 13% of them seen only once. The time point: sample taken at primary tumor resection. Extraction of whole RNA from tumor, nontumor lung or frozen PBMC preceded unsorted sequencing. V shed 1 base, J shed 8 bases, and the junction held 6 bases outside the gene matches. Looked up from germline, CDR1 is SGHTA and CDR2 is FQGTGA. The CDR3 length is 15 residues. This sample was taken from a study of spatial heterogeneity in lung cancer.

This sample comprised PBMCs, obtained at surgery. This TCR was sampled from a male donor with early-stage non-small cell lung cancer. The chain is built from TRBV7-3 and TRBJ2-1; 9 bases are a match to TRBD2. CDR3 amino acids: CASSLNAGGPYEQFF. CDR3 coding DNA: TGTGCCAGCAGCTTAAACGCGGGAGGGCCCTATGAGCAGTTCTTC.